This entry lists 12 T cell receptor beta chains sequenced from one sample in a study of neurological immune-mediated disorders (dated by TCRdb to about 2019). Preparation of the library involved 5' RACE. Reads for this sample came from an Illumina HiSeq 2500. The public reads were reprocessed in TCRdb via fastp at Q25 and MiXCR, keeping in-frame beta chains. All rows with the same CDR3 protein become a single entry with the most common DNA and genes. Present in this sample are approximately 44,000 distinct CDR3 sequences, about 5% of which were seen just once. The ten largest clones add up to approximately 1.5% of the sample. The sequenced sample was CD4+ T cells from blood. The receptors originated from a woman aged 18-29 years with multiple sclerosis.

This clonotype was seen more than once but under ten times. This chain links TRBV4-3 with TRBJ1-1; D is uncertain. This CDR3 contains 13 residues. V shed 1 base and J shed 8 bases, with 11 bases lying between them. Germline-derived CDR1 and CDR2 are LGHNA and YSLEER. CDR3 loop: CASSQGTLSEAFF. The CDR3 DNA is TGCGCCAGCAGCCAAGGGACTCTCTCAGAAGCTTTCTTT.

This clonotype was seen many times. This rearrangement joins TRBV29-1 to TRBJ1-4; no clear D gene. The CDR3 is 12 residues long. The germline V gene has CDR1 SQVTM and CDR2 ANQGSEA. V was shortened by 4 bases and J by 10 bases, with 13 bases between the two germline ends. CDR3 sequence: CSVVSGNGKLFF. As DNA, the CDR3 is TGCAGCGTTGTGTCCGGGAACGGAAAACTGTTTTTT.

At least ten counts were recorded for this clonotype. The rearrangement uses TRBV2 and TRBJ2-7; D not certain. Germline values: CDR1 SNHLY, CDR2 FYNNEI. Trimming took 6 bases from V and 0 from J, leaving 12 bases between them. The CDR3 has 14 amino acids. CDR3 DNA sequence: TGTGCCAGCAGCTACCTCCAGAGCTCCTACGAGCAGTACGTC. The encoded protein is CASSYLQSSYEQYV.

The sample holds many counts of this clonotype. The V gene is TRBV20-1, the J gene TRBJ1-2; D ambiguous. The CDR3 is 13 residues long. V lost 1 base and J lost 8, with 14 bases in between. Germline CDR1 DFQATT, CDR2 SNEGSKA (reference sequence). The CDR3 region has the DNA TGCAGTGCTAGAGTGGATCAATCGGGGGGCTACACCTTC. Translated: CSARVDQSGGYTF.

There are many counts of this clonotype. The rearrangement links TRBV5-1 to TRBJ1-4; 7 bases are a match to TRBD1. This CDR3 has 18 amino acids. V shed 5 bases and J 3 bases; nucleotides not matched to a gene: 16. CDR1 is SGHRS, CDR2 YFSETQ, per germline. In DNA form, the CDR3 reads TGCGCCAGCAGTTACAAACTACGACAGGGAGGGGCTAATGAAAAACTGTTTTTT. Its translation is CASSYKLRQGGANEKLFF.

There are many counts of this clonotype. V and J are TRBV6-2 or TRBV6-3 and TRBJ1-5; weak D call: TRBD1 (6 bases). The CDR3 loop spans 14 amino acids. Trimming removed 0 bases at V and 4 bases at J, with 7 bases between. Germline V lookup: CDR1 MNHEY, CDR2 SVGEGT. The CDR3 loop is CASSYSTGNQPQHF. The CDR3 region has the DNA TGTGCCAGCAGTTACTCCACAGGGAATCAGCCCCAGCATTTT.

This clonotype was seen at least ten times. The chain combines TRBV11-3 with TRBJ2-1, with 12 bases lining up with TRBD1. With 4 bases clipped from V and 8 bases from J, the junction kept 6 bases outside the gene matches. CDR1 SGHNT and CDR2 YENEEA come from the germline V gene. This CDR3 is built from 15 residues. The CDR3 protein is CASSSGTGGRYEQFF. CDR3 DNA sequence: TGTGCCAGCAGCTCCGGGACAGGGGGCAGGTATGAGCAGTTCTTC.

This clonotype was detected many times. The chain joins TRBV27 to TRBJ2-3; the D gene is possibly TRBD2 (6 bases). The CDR3 is 18 amino acids. With 4 bases removed from V and 2 bases from J, the gap between germline ends came to 22 bases. Looked up from germline, CDR1 is MNHEY and CDR2 is SMNVEV (reference sequence). The CDR3 protein is CASSWAPGRGKPTDTQYF. Written as DNA, the CDR3 is TGTGCCAGCAGTTGGGCGCCTGGACGGGGGAAACCCACAGATACGCAGTATTTT.

This clonotype was counted at least ten times. This chain links TRBV12-3 or TRBV12-4 with TRBJ2-1; the match to TRBD2 covers 7 bases. The ends lost 5 bases at V and 5 bases at J; junction bases unmatched: 6. The CDR3 has 14 amino acids. CDR3 amino acids: CASSPRTRDNEQFF. CDR3 DNA sequence: TGTGCCAGCAGTCCGCGGACTAGGGACAATGAGCAGTTCTTC.

This clonotype came up many times. The chain carries TRBV5-5 and TRBJ2-4, with 11 nucleotides matching TRBD2. This CDR3 has 16 residues. The ends lost 4 bases at V and 5 bases at J; junction bases unmatched: 8. Germline values: CDR1 SGHKS, CDR2 YYEKEE (reference sequence). CDR3 DNA: TGTGCCAGCAGCCCTATAGCGGGAGGGCCGGAAAACATTCAGTACTTC. Translated: CASSPIAGGPENIQYF.

This clonotype showed up many times. CDR3 DNA: TGTGCCAGCAGCCCTCTAGCGGGGGGGCTCTACAATGAGCAGTTCTTC. Protein product: CASSPLAGGLYNEQFF. The V call is TRBV5-6, the J call TRBJ2-1; 12 bases match TRBD2. V was pared by 4 bases and J by 3 bases, with 5 bases of the junction left unmatched. Germline V lookup: CDR1 SGHDT, CDR2 YYEEEE. The CDR3 has 16 residues.

This clonotype was picked up many times. The rearrangement links TRBV11-3 to TRBJ2-7; 9 bases align to TRBD2. Germline V lookup: CDR1 SGHNT, CDR2 YENEEA. The CDR3 is 14 residues long. The V and J ends lost 6 bases and 3 bases, in that order; junction bases with no gene match: 6. The CDR3 DNA follows: TGTGCCAGCAGTGTACTAGCGGGTCACTACGAGCAGTACGTC. Translation: CASSVLAGHYEQYV.